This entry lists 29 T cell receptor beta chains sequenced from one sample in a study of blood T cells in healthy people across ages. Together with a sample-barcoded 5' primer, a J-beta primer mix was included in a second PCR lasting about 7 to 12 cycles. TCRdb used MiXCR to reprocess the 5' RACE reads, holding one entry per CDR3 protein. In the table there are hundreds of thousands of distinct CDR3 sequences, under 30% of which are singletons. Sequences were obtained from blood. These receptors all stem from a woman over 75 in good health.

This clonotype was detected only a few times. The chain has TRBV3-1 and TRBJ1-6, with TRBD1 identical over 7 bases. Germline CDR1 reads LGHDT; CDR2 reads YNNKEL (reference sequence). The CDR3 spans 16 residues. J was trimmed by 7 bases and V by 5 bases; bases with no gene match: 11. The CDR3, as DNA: TGTGCCAGCAGCTCGCACAGGGGATCGACCAATTCACCCCTCCACTTT. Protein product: CASSSHRGSTNSPLHF.

The CDR3 reads CASKPAAVQETQYF. CDR3 sequence (DNA): TGTGCCAGCAAGCCGGCGGCAGTTCAAGAGACCCAGTACTTC. The chain couples TRBV27 to TRBJ2-5; D remains unclear. CDR1 is MNHEY and CDR2 is SMNVEV in the germline V gene (reference sequence). The germline V and J ends were trimmed by 7 bases and 2 bases, with 14 bases remaining between them. This CDR3 region has 14 residues.

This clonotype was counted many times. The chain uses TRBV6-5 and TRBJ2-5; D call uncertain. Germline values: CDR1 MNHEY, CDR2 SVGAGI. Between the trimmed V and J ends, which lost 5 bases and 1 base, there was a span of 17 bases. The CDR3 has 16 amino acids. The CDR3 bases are TGTGCCAGCAGTCCCCGACTTAGTGGGTTCCAAGAGACCCAGTACTTC. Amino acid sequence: CASSPRLSGFQETQYF.

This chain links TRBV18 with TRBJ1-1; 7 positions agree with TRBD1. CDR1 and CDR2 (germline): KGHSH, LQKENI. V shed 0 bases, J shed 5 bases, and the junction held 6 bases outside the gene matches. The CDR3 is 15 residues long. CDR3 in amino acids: CASSPPQYRGTEAFF. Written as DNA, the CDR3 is TGTGCCAGCTCACCACCTCAGTACAGGGGTACTGAAGCTTTCTTT.

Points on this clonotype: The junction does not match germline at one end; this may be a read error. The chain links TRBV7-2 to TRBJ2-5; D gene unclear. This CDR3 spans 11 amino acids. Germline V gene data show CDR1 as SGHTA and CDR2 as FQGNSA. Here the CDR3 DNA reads TGTGACAGCAGCTTTCAAGGCGAGCGGTACTTC. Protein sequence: CDSSFQGERYF.

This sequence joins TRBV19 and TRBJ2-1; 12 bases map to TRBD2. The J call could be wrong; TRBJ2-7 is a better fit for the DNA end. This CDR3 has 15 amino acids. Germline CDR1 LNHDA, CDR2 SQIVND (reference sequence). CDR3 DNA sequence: TGTGCCAGTAGAGCTAGCGGGGGGGCCTACAATGAGCAGTACTTC. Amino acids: CASRASGGAYNEQYF.

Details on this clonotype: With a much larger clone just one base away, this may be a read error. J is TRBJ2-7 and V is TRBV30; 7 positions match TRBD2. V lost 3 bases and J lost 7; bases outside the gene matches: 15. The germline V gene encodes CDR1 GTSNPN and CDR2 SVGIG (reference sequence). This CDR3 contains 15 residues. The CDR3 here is CAWRRGDNTYNEQYF. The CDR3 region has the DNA TGTGCCTGGAGACGGGGGGATAACACCTACAATGAGCAGTACTTC. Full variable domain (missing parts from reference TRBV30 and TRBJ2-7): SQTIHQWPATLVQPVGSPLSLECTVEGTSNPNLYWYRQAAGRGLQLLFYSVGIGQISSEVPQNLSASRPQDRQFILSSKKLLLSDSGFYLCAWRRGDNTYNEQYFGPGTRLTVT.

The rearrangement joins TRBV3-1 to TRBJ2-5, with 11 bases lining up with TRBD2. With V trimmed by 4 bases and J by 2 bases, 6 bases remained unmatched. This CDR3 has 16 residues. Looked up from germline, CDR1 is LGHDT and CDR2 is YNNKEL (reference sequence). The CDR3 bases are TGTGCCAGCAGCCCGCGACTAGCGGGGACACAAGAGACCCAGTACTTC. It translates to CASSPRLAGTQETQYF.

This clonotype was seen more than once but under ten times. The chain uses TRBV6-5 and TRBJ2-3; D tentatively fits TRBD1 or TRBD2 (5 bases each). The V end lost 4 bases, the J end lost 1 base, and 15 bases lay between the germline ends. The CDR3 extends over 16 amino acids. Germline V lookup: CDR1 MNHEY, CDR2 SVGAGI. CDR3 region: CASSSRWGGRTDTQYF. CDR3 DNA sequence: TGTGCCAGCAGTTCTAGGTGGGGCGGGCGCACAGATACGCAGTATTTT.

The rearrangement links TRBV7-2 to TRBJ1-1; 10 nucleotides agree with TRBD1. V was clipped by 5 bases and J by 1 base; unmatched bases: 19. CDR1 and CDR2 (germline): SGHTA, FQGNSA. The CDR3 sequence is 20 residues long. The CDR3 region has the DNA TGTGCCAGCAGCCCGTTAAGGCCGGGACAGGGGCGCTGGGGGAACACTGAAGCTTTCTTT. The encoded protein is CASSPLRPGQGRWGNTEAFF. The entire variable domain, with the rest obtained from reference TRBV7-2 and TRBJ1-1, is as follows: GAGVSQSPSNKVTEKGKDVELRCDPISGHTALYWYRQSLGQGLEFLIYFQGNSAPDKSGLPSDRFSAERTGGSVSTLTIQRTQQEDSAVYLCASSPLRPGQGRWGNTEAFFGQGTRLTVV.

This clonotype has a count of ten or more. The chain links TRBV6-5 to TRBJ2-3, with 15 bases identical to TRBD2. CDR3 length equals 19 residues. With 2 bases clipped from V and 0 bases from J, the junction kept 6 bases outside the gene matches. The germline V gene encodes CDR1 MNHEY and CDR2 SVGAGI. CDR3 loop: CASSYIGLAGGRSTDTQYF. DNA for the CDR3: TGTGCCAGCAGTTACATCGGACTAGCGGGGGGGCGAAGCACAGATACGCAGTATTTT.

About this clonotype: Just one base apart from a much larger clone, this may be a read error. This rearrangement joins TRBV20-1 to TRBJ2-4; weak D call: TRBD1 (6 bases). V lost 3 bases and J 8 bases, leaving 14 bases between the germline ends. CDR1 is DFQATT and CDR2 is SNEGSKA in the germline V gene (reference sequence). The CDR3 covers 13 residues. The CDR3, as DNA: TGCAGTGCTAGCCAGCAGGGGTTGGACATTCAGTACTTC. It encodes CSASQQGLDIQYF.

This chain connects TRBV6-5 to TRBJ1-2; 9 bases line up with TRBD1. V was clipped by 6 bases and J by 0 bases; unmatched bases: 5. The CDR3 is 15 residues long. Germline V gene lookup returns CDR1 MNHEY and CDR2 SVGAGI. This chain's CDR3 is CASRGTGNTNYGYTF. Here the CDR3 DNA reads TGTGCCAGCAGAGGGACAGGGAACACTAACTATGGCTACACCTTC.

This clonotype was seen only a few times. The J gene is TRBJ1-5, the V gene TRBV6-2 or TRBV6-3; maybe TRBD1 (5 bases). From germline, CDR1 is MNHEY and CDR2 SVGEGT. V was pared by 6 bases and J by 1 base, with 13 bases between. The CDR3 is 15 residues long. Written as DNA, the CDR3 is TGTGCCAGCAGCCCTCGTCGACAGAGCAATCAGCCCCAGCATTTT. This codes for CASSPRRQSNQPQHF.

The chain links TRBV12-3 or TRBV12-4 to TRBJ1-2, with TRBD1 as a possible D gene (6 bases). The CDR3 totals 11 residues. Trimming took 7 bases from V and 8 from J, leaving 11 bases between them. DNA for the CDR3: TGTGCCAGCAACACAGGGTTAGGCTACACCTTC. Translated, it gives CASNTGLGYTF.

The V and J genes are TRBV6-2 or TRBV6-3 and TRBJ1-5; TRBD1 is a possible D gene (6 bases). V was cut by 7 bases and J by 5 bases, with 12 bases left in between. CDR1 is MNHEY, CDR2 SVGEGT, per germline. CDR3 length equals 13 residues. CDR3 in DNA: TGTGCCAGCACATCGCCAGGGGATCAGCCCCAGCATTTT. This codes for CASTSPGDQPQHF.

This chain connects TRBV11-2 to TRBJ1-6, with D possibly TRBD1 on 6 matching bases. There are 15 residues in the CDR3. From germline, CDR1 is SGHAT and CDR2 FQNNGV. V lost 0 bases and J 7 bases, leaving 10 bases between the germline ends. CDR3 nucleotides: TGTGCCAGCAGCTTAGATCCGGGGGCGAATTCACCCCTCCACTTT. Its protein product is CASSLDPGANSPLHF.

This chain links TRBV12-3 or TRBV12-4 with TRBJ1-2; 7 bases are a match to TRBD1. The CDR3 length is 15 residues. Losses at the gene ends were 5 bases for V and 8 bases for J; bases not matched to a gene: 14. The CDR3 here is CASSPRDRPLRGYTF. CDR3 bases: TGTGCCAGCAGTCCTCGGGACAGACCACTACGCGGCTACACCTTC.

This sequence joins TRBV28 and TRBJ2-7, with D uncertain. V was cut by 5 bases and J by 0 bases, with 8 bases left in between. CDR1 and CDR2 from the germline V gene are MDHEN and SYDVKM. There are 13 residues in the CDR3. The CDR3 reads CASSTVSSYEQYF. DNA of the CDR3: TGTGCCAGCAGTACAGTAAGCTCCTACGAGCAGTACTTC.

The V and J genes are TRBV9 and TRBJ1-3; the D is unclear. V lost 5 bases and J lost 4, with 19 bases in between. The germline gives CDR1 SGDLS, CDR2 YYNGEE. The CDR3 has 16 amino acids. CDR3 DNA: TGTGCCAGCAGTGGACTTCGGTATTCTGAAGGAAACACCATATATTTT. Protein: CASSGLRYSEGNTIYF.

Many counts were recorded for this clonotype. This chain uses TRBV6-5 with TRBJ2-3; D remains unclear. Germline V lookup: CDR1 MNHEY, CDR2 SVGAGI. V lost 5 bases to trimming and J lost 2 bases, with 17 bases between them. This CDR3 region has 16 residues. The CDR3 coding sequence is TGTGCCAGCAGTCCCGTAGAGACTCGATACACAGATACGCAGTATTTT. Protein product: CASSPVETRYTDTQYF.

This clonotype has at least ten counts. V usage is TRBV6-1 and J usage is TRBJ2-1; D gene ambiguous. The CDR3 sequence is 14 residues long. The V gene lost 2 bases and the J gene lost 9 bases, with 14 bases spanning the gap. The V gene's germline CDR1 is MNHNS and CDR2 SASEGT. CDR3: CASSELNFVGEQFF. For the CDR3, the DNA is TGTGCCAGCAGTGAATTGAACTTCGTGGGTGAGCAGTTCTTC.

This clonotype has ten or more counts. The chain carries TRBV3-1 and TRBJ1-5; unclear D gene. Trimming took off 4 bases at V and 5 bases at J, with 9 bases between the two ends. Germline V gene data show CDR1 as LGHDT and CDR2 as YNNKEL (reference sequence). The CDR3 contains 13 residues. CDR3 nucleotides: TGTGCCAGCAGCCCGGTTGCCCATCAGCCCCAGCATTTT. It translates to CASSPVAHQPQHF.

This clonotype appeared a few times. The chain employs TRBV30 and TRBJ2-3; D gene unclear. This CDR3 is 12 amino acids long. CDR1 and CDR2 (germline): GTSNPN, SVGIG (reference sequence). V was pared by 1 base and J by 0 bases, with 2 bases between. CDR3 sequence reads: CAWSASTDTQYF. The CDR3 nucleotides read TGTGCCTGGAGTGCTAGCACAGATACGCAGTATTTT.

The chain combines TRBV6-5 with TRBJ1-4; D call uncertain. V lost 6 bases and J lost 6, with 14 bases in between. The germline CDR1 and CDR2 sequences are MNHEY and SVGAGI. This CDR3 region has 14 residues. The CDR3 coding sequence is TGTGCCAGCAGGTCTCGGGGTGGATATGAAAAACTGTTTTTT. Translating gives CASRSRGGYEKLFF.

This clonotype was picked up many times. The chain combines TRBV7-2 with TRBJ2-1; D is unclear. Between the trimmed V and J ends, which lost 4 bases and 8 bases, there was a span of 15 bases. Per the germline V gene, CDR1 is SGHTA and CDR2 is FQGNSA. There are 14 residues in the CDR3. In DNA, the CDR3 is TGTGCCAGCAGCTCCGCGGCCTTGGTGGATGAGCAGTTCTTC. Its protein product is CASSSAALVDEQFF.

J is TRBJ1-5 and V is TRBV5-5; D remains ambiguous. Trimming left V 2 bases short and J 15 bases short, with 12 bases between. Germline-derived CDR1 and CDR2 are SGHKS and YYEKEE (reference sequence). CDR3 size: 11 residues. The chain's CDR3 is CASSFSGIRHF. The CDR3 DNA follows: TGTGCCAGCAGCTTCTCCGGGATTAGGCATTTT.

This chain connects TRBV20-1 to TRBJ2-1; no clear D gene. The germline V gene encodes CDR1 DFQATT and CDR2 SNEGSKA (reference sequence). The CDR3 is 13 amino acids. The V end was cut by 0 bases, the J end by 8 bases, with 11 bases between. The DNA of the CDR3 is TGCAGTGCTAGAGATTCCCCCCTGGATGAGCAGTTCTTC. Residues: CSARDSPLDEQFF.

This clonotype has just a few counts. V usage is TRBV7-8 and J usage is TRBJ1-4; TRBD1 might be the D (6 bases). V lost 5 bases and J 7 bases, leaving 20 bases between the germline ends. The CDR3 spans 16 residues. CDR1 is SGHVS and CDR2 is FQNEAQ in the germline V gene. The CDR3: CASSPLPTLTGEKLFF. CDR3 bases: TGTGCCAGCAGCCCTCTCCCGACCCTGACAGGTGAAAAACTGTTTTTT.